The 5 T cell receptor beta chains presented below share a single source sample, sequenced in a study of human T cells and chemical hapten exposure. Within the library, unique molecular identifiers were attached to each individual cDNA molecule. TCRdb re-called the reads through MiXCR, storing one row per CDR3 protein. The sample has more than 100,000 distinct CDR3 sequences; more than 8.5% are singletons. Researchers extracted total RNA from unfractionated whole blood. Input material: whole blood. The source of these receptors is a human donor in good health. Some clones in this sample may be carry-over from other donors' samples.

In this sample, this clonotype turned up many times. The V and J genes are TRBV10-1 and TRBJ2-3, with D perhaps TRBD1 or TRBD2 (5 bases each). The V gene's germline CDR1 is WNHNN and CDR2 SYGVQD (reference sequence). The ends were cut back, 3 bases at V and 1 base at J, with 8 bases in the middle. The length of the CDR3 is 14 residues. This CDR3 is CASSDGARTDTQYF. In DNA, the CDR3 is TGCGCCAGCAGTGACGGGGCCCGCACAGATACGCAGTATTTT.

The V gene is TRBV20-1, the J gene TRBJ1-5; 12 nucleotides line up with TRBD1. V gave up 5 bases and J gave up 9 bases; unmatched junction bases: 14. The CDR3 has 16 amino acids. The V gene's germline CDR1 is DFQATT and CDR2 SNEGSKA (reference sequence). CDR3 sequence: CSAGGTGGFGLGPQHF. CDR3 nucleotide sequence: TGCAGTGCTGGCGGGACAGGGGGCTTTGGGCTTGGGCCCCAGCATTTT.

V gene TRBV9 combines with J gene TRBJ2-3, with D perhaps matching TRBD1 (6 bases). V was cut by 3 bases and J by 1 base, with 12 bases left in between. The V gene's germline CDR1 is SGDLS and CDR2 YYNGEE. The CDR3 extends over 15 amino acids. This CDR3 is CASSARQVGTDTQYF. DNA of the CDR3: TGTGCCAGCAGCGCCAGACAGGTGGGCACAGATACGCAGTATTTT. Full variable domain (outside the CDR3, taken from reference TRBV9 and TRBJ2-3): DSGVTQTPKHLITATGQRVTLRCSPRSGDLSVYWYQQSLDQGLQFLIQYYNGEERAKGNILERFSAQQFPDLHSELNLSSLELGDSALYFCASSARQVGTDTQYFGPGTRLTVL.

The V and J genes are TRBV20-1 and TRBJ2-7; TRBD1 matches at 7 bases. The CDR3 extends over 14 amino acids. Losses at the gene ends were 3 bases for V and 3 bases for J; bases not matched to a gene: 8. Germline lookup yields CDR1 DFQATT and CDR2 SNEGSKA (reference sequence). CDR3 amino acids: CSASVTTGYYEQYF. CDR3 DNA sequence: TGCAGTGCTAGCGTAACGACAGGGTACTACGAGCAGTACTTC.

This clonotype was recorded at least ten times. The rearrangement uses TRBV10-2 and TRBJ1-5, with D unresolved. Germline CDR1 reads WSHSY; CDR2 reads SAAADI. The CDR3 is 13 amino acids. The ends were cut back, 5 bases at V and 4 bases at J, with 9 bases in the middle. The CDR3 reads CASSLSLNQPQHF. The CDR3 DNA sequence: TGCGCCAGCAGTCTCTCCCTGAATCAGCCCCAGCATTTT.